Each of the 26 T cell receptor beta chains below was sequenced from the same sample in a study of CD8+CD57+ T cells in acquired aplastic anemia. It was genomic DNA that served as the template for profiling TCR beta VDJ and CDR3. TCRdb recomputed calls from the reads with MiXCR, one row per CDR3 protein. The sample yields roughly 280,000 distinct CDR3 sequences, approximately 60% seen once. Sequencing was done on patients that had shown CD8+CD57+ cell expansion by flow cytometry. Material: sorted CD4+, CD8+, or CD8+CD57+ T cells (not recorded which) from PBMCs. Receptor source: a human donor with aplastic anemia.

The CDR3 loop is CASSLRQLHTEAFF. For the CDR3, the DNA is TGTGCCAGCAGCCTACGACAGCTACACACTGAAGCTTTCTTT. V is TRBV7-9 and J is TRBJ1-1; D perhaps matches TRBD1 (5 bases). Between the trimmed V and J ends, which lost 5 bases and 3 bases, there was a span of 13 bases. The germline V gene has CDR1 SEHNR and CDR2 FQNEAQ (reference sequence). The CDR3 has 14 residues.

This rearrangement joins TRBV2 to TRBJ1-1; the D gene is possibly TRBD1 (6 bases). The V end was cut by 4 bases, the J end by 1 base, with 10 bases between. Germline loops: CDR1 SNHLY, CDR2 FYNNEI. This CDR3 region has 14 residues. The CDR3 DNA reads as TGTGCCAGCAGTGCGGCAGGGGAGAACACTGAAGCTTTCTTT. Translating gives CASSAAGENTEAFF.

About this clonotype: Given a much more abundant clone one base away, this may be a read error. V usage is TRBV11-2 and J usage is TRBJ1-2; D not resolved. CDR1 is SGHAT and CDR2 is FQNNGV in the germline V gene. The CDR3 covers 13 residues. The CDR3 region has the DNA TGTACCCGCAGCTTCAGAGCTAACTATGGCTACACCTTC. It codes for CTRSFRANYGYTF.

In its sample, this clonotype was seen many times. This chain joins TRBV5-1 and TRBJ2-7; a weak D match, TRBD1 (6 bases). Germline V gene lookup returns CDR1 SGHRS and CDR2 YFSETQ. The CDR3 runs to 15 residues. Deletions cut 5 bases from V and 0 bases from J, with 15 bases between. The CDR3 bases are TGCGCCAGCAGACTCGATACAGGGACCTCCTACGAGCAGTACTTC. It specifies CASRLDTGTSYEQYF.

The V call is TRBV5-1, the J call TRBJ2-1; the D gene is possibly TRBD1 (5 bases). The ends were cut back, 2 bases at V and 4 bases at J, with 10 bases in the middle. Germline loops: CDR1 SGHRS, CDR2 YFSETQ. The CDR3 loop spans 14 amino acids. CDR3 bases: TGCGCCAGCAGCTTTAGGCAGGGTTACAATGAGCAGTTCTTC. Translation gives CASSFRQGYNEQFF.

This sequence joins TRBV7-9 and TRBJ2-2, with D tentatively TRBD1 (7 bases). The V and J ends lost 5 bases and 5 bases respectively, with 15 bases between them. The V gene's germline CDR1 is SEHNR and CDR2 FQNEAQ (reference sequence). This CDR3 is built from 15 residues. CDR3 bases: TGTGCCAGCAGCCCTCGGTCAGGGGGGACCGGGGAGCTGTTTTTT. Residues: CASSPRSGGTGELFF. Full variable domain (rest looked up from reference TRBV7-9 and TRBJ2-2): DTGVSQNPRHKITKRGQNVTFRCDPISEHNRLYWYRQTLGQGPEFLTYFQNEAQLEKSRLLSDRFSAERPKGSFSTLEIQRTEQGDSAMYLCASSPRSGGTGELFFGEGSRLTVL.

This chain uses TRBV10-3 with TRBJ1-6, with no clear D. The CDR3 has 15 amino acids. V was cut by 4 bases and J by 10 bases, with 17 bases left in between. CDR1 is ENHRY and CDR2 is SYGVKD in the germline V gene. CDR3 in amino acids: CAISGMTTIGSPLHF. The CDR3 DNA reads TGTGCCATCAGTGGGATGACAACTATTGGATCACCCCTCCACTTT.

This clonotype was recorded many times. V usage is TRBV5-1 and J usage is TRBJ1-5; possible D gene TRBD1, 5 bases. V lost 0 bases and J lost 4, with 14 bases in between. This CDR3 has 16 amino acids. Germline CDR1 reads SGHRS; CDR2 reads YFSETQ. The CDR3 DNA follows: TGCGCCAGCAGCTTGGGGGACGGGGTGGGAAATCAGCCCCAGCATTTT. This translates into CASSLGDGVGNQPQHF.

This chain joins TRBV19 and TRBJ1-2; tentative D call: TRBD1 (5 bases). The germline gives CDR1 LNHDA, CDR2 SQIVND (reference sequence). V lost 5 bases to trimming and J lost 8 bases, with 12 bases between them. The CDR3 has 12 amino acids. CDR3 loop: CASSSSGLGYTF. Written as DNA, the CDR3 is TGTGCCAGTAGTTCTTCGGGACTCGGCTACACCTTC.

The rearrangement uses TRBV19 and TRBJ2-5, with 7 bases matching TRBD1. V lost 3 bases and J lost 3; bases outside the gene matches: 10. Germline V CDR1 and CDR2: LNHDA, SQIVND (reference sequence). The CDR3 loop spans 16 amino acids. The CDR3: CASSILGTEPKETQYF. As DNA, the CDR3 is TGTGCCAGTAGTATCCTGGGGACAGAACCTAAAGAGACCCAGTACTTC.

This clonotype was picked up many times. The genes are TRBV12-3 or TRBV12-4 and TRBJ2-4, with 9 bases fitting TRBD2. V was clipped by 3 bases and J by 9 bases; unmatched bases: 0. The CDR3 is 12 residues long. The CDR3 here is CASSLRGGIQYF. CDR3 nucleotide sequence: TGTGCCAGCAGTTTGCGGGGGGGCATTCAGTACTTC.

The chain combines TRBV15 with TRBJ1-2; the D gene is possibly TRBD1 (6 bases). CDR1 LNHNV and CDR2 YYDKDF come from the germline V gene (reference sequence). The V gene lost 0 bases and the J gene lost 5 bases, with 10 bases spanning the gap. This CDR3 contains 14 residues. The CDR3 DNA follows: TGTGCCACCAGCAGAGAATGGACAGAGTATGGCTACACCTTC. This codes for CATSREWTEYGYTF. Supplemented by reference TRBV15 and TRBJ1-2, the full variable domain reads DAMVIQNPRYQVTQFGKPVTLSCSQTLNHNVMYWYQQKSSQAPKLLFHYYDKDFNNEADTPDNFQSRRPNTSFCFLDIRSPGLGDTAMYLCATSREWTEYGYTFGSGTRLTVV.

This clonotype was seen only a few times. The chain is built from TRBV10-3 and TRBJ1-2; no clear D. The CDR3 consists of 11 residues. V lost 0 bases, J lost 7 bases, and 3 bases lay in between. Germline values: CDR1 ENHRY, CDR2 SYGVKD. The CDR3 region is CAISESIGYTF. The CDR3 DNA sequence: TGTGCCATCAGTGAGTCGATTGGCTACACCTTC.

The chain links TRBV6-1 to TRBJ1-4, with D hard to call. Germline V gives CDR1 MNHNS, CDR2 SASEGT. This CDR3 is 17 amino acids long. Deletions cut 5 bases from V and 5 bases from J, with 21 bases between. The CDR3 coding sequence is TGTGCCAGCAGTTTAGACATAGGCGGGTCTATCAATGAAAAACTGTTTTTT. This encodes CASSLDIGGSINEKLFF.

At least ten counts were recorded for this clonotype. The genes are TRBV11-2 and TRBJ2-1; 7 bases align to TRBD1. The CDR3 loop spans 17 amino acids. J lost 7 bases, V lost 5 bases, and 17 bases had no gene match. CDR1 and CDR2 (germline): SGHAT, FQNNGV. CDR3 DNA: TGTGCCAGCAGCACCATTAGCAACCGGGACAGAGAAAATGAGCAGTTCTTC. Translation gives CASSTISNRDRENEQFF.

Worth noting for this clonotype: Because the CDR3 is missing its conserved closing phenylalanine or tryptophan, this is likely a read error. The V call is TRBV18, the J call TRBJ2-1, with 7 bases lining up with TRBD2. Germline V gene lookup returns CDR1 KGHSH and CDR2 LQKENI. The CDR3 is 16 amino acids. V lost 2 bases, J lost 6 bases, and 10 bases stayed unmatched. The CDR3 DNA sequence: TGTGCCAGCTCACCAGGCGGGGGAGTCCTCGTCAATGAGCAGTTCCTC. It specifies CASSPGGGVLVNEQFL.

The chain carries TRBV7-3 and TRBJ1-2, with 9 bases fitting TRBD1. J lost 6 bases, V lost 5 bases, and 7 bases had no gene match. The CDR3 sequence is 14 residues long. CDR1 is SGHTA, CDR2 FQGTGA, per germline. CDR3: CASSAGQGIDGYTF. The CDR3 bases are TGTGCCAGCAGCGCGGGACAGGGAATCGATGGCTACACCTTC.

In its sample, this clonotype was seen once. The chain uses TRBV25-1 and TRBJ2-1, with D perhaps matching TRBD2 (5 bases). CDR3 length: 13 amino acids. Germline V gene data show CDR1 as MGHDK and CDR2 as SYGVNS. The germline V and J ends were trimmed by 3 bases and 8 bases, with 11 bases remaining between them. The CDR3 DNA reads TGTGCCAGCAGTGACCCCGGTAGCGATGAGCAGTTCTTC. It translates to CASSDPGSDEQFF. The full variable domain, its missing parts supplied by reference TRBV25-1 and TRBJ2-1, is EADIYQTPRYLVIGTGKKITLECSQTMGHDKMYWYQQDPGMELHLIHYSYGVNSTEKGDLSSESTVSRIRTEHFPLTLESARPSHTSQYLCASSDPGSDEQFFGPGTRLTVL.

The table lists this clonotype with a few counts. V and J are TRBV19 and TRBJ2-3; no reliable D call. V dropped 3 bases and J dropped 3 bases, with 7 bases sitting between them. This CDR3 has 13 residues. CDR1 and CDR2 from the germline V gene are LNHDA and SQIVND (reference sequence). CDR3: CASSILGTDTQYF. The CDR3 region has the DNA TGTGCCAGTAGTATTCTAGGAACAGATACGCAGTATTTT.

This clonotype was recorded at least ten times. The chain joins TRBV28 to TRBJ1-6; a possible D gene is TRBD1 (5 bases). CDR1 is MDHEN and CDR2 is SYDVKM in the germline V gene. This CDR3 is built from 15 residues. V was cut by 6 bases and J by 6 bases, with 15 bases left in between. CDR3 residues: CASSPGGGFNSPLHF. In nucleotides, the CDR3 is TGTGCCAGCAGCCCGGGTGGGGGGTTTAATTCACCCCTCCACTTT.

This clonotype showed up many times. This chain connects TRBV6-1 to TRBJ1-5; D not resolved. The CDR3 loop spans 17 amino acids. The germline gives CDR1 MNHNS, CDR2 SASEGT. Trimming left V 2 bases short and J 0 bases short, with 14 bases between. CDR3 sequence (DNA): TGTGCCAGCAGTGAAATGTTCGCGGGGTATAGCAATCAGCCCCAGCATTTT. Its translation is CASSEMFAGYSNQPQHF.

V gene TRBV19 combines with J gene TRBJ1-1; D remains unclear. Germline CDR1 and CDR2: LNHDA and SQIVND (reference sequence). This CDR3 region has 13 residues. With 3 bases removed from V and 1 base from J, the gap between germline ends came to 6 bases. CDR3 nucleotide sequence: TGTGCCAGTAGTATGGAGCAGAACACTGAAGCTTTCTTT. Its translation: CASSMEQNTEAFF.

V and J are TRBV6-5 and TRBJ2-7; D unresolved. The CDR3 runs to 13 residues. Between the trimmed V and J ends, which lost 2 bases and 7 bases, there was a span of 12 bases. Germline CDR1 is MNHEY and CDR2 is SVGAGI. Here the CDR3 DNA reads TGTGCCAGCAGTTACGGTGCAGGCAGAGAGCAGTACTTC. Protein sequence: CASSYGAGREQYF.

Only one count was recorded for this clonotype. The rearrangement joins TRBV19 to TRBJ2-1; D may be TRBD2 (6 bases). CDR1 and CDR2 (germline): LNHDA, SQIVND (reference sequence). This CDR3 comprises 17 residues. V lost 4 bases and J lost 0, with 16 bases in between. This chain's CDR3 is CASSTPPGLSSYNEQFF. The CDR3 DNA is TGTGCCAGTAGTACTCCACCGGGACTCAGCTCCTACAATGAGCAGTTCTTC.

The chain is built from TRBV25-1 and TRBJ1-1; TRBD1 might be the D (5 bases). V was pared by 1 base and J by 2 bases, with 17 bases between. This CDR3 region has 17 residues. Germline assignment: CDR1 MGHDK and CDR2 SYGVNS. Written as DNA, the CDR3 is TGTGCCAGCAGTGAATCGGGAGTCCGGACACCCAACACTGAAGCTTTCTTT. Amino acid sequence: CASSESGVRTPNTEAFF.

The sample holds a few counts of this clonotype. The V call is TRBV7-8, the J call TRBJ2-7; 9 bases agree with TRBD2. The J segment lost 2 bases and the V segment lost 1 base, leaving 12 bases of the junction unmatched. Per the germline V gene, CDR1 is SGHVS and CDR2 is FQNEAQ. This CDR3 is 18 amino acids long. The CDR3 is CASSLVWASGVQTYEQYF. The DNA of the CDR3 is TGTGCCAGCAGCTTAGTATGGGCTAGCGGGGTCCAAACCTACGAGCAGTACTTC.